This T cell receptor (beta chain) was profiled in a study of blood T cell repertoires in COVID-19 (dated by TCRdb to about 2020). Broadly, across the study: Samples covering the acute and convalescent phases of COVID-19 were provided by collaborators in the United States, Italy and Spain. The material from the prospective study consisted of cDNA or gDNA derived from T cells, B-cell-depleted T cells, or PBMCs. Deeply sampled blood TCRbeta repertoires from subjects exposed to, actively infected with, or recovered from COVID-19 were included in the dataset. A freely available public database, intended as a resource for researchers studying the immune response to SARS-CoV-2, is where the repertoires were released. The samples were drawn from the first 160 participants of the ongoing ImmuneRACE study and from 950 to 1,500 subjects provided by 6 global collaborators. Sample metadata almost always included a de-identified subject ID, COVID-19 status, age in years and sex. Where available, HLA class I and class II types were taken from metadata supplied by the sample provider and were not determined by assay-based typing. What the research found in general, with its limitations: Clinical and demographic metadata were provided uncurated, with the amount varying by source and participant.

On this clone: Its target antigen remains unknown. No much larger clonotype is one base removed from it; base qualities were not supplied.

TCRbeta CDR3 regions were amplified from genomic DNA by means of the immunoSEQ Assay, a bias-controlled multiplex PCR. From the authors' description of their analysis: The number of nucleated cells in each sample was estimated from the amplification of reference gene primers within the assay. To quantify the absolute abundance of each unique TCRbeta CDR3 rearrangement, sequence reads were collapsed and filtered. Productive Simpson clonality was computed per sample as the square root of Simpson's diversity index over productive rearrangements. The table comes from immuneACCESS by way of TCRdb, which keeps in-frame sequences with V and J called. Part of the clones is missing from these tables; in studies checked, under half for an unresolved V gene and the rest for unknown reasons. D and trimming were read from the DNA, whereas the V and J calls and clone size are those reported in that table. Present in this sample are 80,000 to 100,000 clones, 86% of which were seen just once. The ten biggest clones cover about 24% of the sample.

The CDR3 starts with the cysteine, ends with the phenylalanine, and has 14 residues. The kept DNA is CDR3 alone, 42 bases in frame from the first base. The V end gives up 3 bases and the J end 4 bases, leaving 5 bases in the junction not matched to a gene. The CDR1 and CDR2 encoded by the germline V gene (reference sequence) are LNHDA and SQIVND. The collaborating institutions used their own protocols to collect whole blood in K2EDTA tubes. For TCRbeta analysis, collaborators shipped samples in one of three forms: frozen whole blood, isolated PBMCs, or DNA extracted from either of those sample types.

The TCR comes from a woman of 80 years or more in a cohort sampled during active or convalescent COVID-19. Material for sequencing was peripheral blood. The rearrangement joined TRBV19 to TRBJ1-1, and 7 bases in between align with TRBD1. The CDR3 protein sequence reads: CASSITTGTTEAFF. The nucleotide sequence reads TGTGCCAGTAGTATCACGACAGGGACCACTGAAGCTTTCTTT.